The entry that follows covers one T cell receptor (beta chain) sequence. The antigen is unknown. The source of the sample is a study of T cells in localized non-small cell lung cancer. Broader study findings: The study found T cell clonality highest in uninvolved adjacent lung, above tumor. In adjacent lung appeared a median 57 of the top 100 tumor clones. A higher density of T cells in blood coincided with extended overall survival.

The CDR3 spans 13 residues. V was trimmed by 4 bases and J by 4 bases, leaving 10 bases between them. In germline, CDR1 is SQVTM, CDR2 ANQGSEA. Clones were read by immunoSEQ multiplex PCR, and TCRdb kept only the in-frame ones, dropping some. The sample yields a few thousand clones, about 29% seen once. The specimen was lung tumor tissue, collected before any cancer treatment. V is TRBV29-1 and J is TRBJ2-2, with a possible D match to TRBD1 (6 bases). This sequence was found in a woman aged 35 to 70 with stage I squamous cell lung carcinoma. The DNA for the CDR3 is TGCAGCGTTGGACAGGACCCCACCGGGGAGCTGTTTTTT. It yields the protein CSVGQDPTGELFF.